A selection of T cell receptor beta chains follows, all from one sample in a study of breast tumors, draining lymph nodes, adjacent tissues. TCRdb itself ran the multiplex PCR reads through MiXCR, one entry per CDR3 protein. The repertoire holds about 35,000 distinct CDR3 sequences, with approximately 37% as singletons. The sample consisted of breast tumor tissue. Receptor source: a female donor with breast cancer. Some clones in this sample may be carry-over from other donors' samples. CDR3s include the opening cysteine and the closing phenylalanine or tryptophan. A D gene is named only where the DNA matches it firmly. Size values are once, few and many counts, or a class for expanded clones, and some rows have none.

TRBV4-1	TRBJ2-3	many	TRBD2	TGCGCCAGCAGCCAAGACGGGGGGACTAGCTCCACAGATACGCAGTATTTT	CASSQDGGTSSTDTQYF
TRBV20-1	TRBJ2-7	many	NA	TGCAGTGCTAGCAAGGGTAGCTCCTACGAGCAGTACTTC	CSASKGSSYEQYF
TRBV20-1	TRBJ2-7	NA	NA	TGCGGTGCTAGACTCCCCGGTTTCTACGAGCAGTACTTC	CGARLPGFYEQYF
TRBV4-1	TRBJ2-3	many	TRBD2	TGCGCCAGCAGCCAAGGGGTTAGCGGGAGAACAGATACGCAGTATTTT	CASSQGVSGRTDTQYF
TRBV7-6	TRBJ2-2	NA	NA	TGTGCCAGCAGCTTTGCCTTAACCGGGGAGCTGTTTTTT	CASSFALTGELFF
TRBV15	TRBJ2-2	NA	TRBD1	TGTGCCACCAGCAGCCGGACAGGGCGGGGCACCGGGGAGCTGTTTTTT	CATSSRTGRGTGELFF
TRBV10-2	TRBJ2-3	many	TRBD2	TGCGCCAGCAGTGAAGGTAGCGGGATGCAGCGTACGCAGTATTTT	CASSEGSGMQRTQYF
TRBV18	TRBJ1-6	NA	NA	TGTGCCAGCTCACAACAGCCAGGGCGGAATTCACCCCTCCACTTT	CASSQQPGRNSPLHF
TRBV19	TRBJ2-1	NA	NA	TGTGCCAGTAGTAGCCAGGGCGAGTTGAATGAGCAGTTCTTC	CASSSQGELNEQFF
TRBV24-1	TRBJ2-3	many	TRBD1	TGTGCCACCAGTGATTTCGGGGCAGGGGGCGATACGCAGTATTTT	CATSDFGAGGDTQYF
TRBV20-1	TRBJ1-3	many	NA	TGCAGTGCTAGTCCCGAGTTATTTGGGGCTGGAAACACCATATATTTT	CSASPELFGAGNTIYF
TRBV20-1	TRBJ2-5	many	TRBD1	TGCAGTGCTAGTCCGGGACAGGGAGAGACCCAGTACTTC	CSASPGQGETQYF
TRBV5-1	TRBJ2-7	many	TRBD1	TGCGCCAGCAGCCTAGGGCCGGGACAGGGATACTACGAGCAGTACTTC	CASSLGPGQGYYEQYF
TRBV5-6	TRBJ2-3	NA	TRBD2	TGTGCCAGCAGCAGATCCGGGAGGTTGATTACAGATACGCAGTATTTT	CASSRSGRLITDTQYF
TRBV4-3	TRBJ2-7	many	TRBD2	TGCGCCAGCAGCCAAGAGGCAGGACTAGCGGAAAACTACGAGCAGTACTTC	CASSQEAGLAENYEQYF
TRBV6-6	TRBJ2-2	once	TRBD2	TGTGCCAGCAGTTACGGGAAAACTAGCGGGACCGGGGAGCTGTTTTTT	CASSYGKTSGTGELFF
TRBV11-2	TRBJ2-1	many	TRBD2	TGTGCCAGCAGCCCCGAGGGCTGGACTAGCGGGATGGGCTCCTACAATGAGCAGTTCTTC	CASSPEGWTSGMGSYNEQFF
TRBV27	TRBJ1-4	NA	NA	TGTGCCAGCAGTCCGCGGGAGAAGTATAATGAAAAACTGTTTTTT	CASSPREKYNEKLFF
TRBV28	TRBJ1-3	NA	TRBD1	TGTGCCAGCAGGTCCTTGGACAGGGTGTACGGAAACACCATATATTTT	CASRSLDRVYGNTIYF
TRBV7-8	TRBJ1-4	medium-sized	NA	TGTGCCAGCAGCTTAGTGGGTTCAGCTAATGAAAAACTGTTTTTT	CASSLVGSANEKLFF
TRBV6-1	TRBJ2-3	many	NA	TGTGCCAGCAGTGAAGTCGGGAGCCGGCCAATTACAGATACGCAGTATTTT	CASSEVGSRPITDTQYF
TRBV7-9	TRBJ2-7	many	NA	TGTGCCAGCAGCTTAGCCGCTTACGAGCAGTACTTC	CASSLAAYEQYF
TRBV2	TRBJ1-1	many	TRBD1	TGTGCCAGCAGCGGGGACAGGGGGCGCACTGAAGCTTTCTTT	CASSGDRGRTEAFF
TRBV11-2	TRBJ2-7	many	NA	TGTGCCAGCAGCTTAGTGGGTGGGGGAAGTACCTACGAGCAGTACTTC	CASSLVGGGSTYEQYF
TRBV6-2/TRBV6-3	TRBJ2-5	many	NA	TGTGCCAGCAGTTACCCAGACGAGACCCAGTACTTC	CASSYPDETQYF
TRBV5-6	TRBJ2-4	few	TRBD1	TGTGCCAGCAGCGATCGGCAGGGGGCTGACATTCAGTACTTC	CASSDRQGADIQYF
TRBV19	TRBJ2-1	many	TRBD2	TGTGCCAGCGCAAAATTAGCGGGAACCTACAATGAGCAGTTCTTC	CASAKLAGTYNEQFF
TRBV5-4	TRBJ2-2	many	NA	TGTGCCAGCAGCTTCCGCCTAGCCGATACCGGGGAGCTGTTTTTT	CASSFRLADTGELFF
TRBV10-3	TRBJ2-7	medium-sized	NA	TGTGCCATCAGTGAGCTAGGGGATTTCGCCTACGAGCAGTACTTC	CAISELGDFAYEQYF
TRBV3-1	TRBJ2-7	NA	NA	TGTGCCAGCAGCCAAATCGGCTACGAGCAGTACTTC	CASSQIGYEQYF
TRBV30	TRBJ2-1	NA	NA	TGTGCCTGGACACCCTGGGGCCAGCAGCAGTTCTTC	CAWTPWGQQQFF
TRBV20-1	TRBJ2-5	many	NA	TGCAGTGCTAGAGATCGTGGAGAGACCCAGTACTTC	CSARDRGETQYF
TRBV5-1	TRBJ1-2	many	TRBD1	TGCGCCAGCAGCGATGAAGGACAGGGGGCGGGATATGGCTACACCTTC	CASSDEGQGAGYGYTF
TRBV6-6	TRBJ2-5	NA	NA	TGTGCCAGTAGTGAAGTGGCAGGGTTGGAGACCCAGTGCTTC	CASSEVAGLETQCF